The rows below give T cell receptor beta chains drawn from one sample of a study of blood T cells in healthy people across ages. TCRdb called the 5' RACE reads again in MiXCR, with one record for every CDR3 protein. The data show 1.4 million or so distinct CDR3 sequences, roughly 43% seen once. The sample comprised blood. All receptors derive from a woman aged 18-35 years in good health. Both conserved end residues are part of each CDR3. D genes are given only for firm matches. Some rows have no size entry. The others give once, few or many, or a class for an expanded clone.

- | TRBD1 | TRBJ2-1 | TRBV28 | TGTGCCAGCAGCCCAACCCCAGGGGGATCCTACGAGCAGTTCTTC | CASSPTPGGSYEQFF
- | TRBD2 | TRBJ2-1 | TRBV12-3/TRBV12-4 | TGTGCCAGCACCCCGGGACTAGCGGGAGGGGGTGAGCAGTTCTTC | CASTPGLAGGGEQFF
- | - | TRBJ1-2 | TRBV7-8 | TGTGCCAGCAGCTTACTGGGCGGCGTATATTCCTATGGCTACACCTTC | CASSLLGGVYSYGYTF
few | TRBD2 | TRBJ2-1 | TRBV19 | TGTGCCAGTAGTATCGGGTCGGGAGGGGTACAAGAGCAGTTCTTC | CASSIGSGGVQEQFF
- | - | TRBJ1-4 | TRBV27 | TGTGCCAGCAGTTTATCGCGGACAGCTTCGAATGAAAAACTGTTTTTT | CASSLSRTASNEKLFF
- | - | TRBJ2-5 | TRBV12-3/TRBV12-4 | TGTGCCAGCACCCGGGACGTCCAAGAGACCCAGTACTTC | CASTRDVQETQYF
few | - | TRBJ1-1 | TRBV28 | TGTGCCAGCAGTATCACCGATGAAGCTTTCTTT | CASSITDEAFF
few | - | TRBJ2-1 | TRBV4-3 | TGCGCCAGCAGCCAAGTATGGCGCTCTCCCCAAATTGAGCAGTTCTTC | CASSQVWRSPQIEQFF
few | - | TRBJ2-4 | TRBV20-1 | TGCAGTGGTCCGGACCACCAAGGAAACATTCAGTACTTC | CSGPDHQGNIQYF
- | - | TRBJ1-6 | TRBV4-2 | TGTGCCAGCAGCCAGGGCCCCCTACAGAGTTATAATTCACCCCTCCACTTT | CASSQGPLQSYNSPLHF
- | TRBD1 | TRBJ1-1 | TRBV5-1 | TGCGCCAGCAGCAACAAACAGGGGTCCTGGGAAGCTTTCTTT | CASSNKQGSWEAFF
- | - | TRBJ2-7 | TRBV12-3/TRBV12-4 | TGTGCCAGCAGTCACACCGTCGAGGGCTACGAGCAGTACTTC | CASSHTVEGYEQYF
- | - | TRBJ2-3 | TRBV20-1 | TGCAGTGCACCCAGGCGTAGCACAGATACGCAGTATTTT | CSAPRRSTDTQYF
- | - | TRBJ1-1 | TRBV9 | TGTGCCAGCAGCGGAACACAGGGCTACACTGAAGCTTTCTTT | CASSGTQGYTEAFF
- | - | TRBJ2-7 | TRBV6-2/TRBV6-3 | TGTGCCAGCAGTTACGGTTTCCACGGAGGCTACGAGCAGTACTTC | CASSYGFHGGYEQYF
- | TRBD1 | TRBJ2-7 | TRBV6-1 | TGTGCCAGCAGAACACTTCCCTCGGGACAGGAGTCCTACGAGCAGTACTTC | CASRTLPSGQESYEQYF
few | - | TRBJ2-6 | TRBV19 | TGTGCCAGTAGTCCCGACTACGGCGCCGCTGGGGCCAACGTCCTGACTTTC | CASSPDYGAAGANVLTF
- | - | TRBJ2-4 | TRBV11-2 | TGTGCCAGCAGCTTAGGGGGCAGGGCGGCCAAAAACATTCAGTACTTC | CASSLGGRAAKNIQYF
few | TRBD1 | TRBJ1-2 | TRBV7-2 | TGTGCCAGCAGCTTAGTCGTAGGGACAGGTCATGGCTACACCTTC | CASSLVVGTGHGYTF
- | - | TRBJ2-5 | TRBV20-1 | TGCAGTGCCGCACAGGGGACTACAGGAGAGACCCAGTACTTC | CSAAQGTTGETQYF
- | - | TRBJ2-1 | TRBV6-2/TRBV6-3 | TGTGCCAGCACGATCGACAGGAGCTCCTACAATGAGCAGTTCTTC | CASTIDRSSYNEQFF
few | - | TRBJ2-1 | TRBV11-2 | TGTGCCAGCAGCTGGACAGCAGAGCAGTTCTTC | CASSWTAEQFF
few | TRBD1 | TRBJ2-1 | TRBV28 | TGTGCCAGCAGTAGCCCTTCAGGGGGTAGCTCCTACAATGAGCAGTTCTTC | CASSSPSGGSSYNEQFF
once | TRBD1 | TRBJ1-1 | TRBV10-3 | TGTGCCATCAGTGAGTCGACATACAGGGGGGGGTTTCTTGAAGCTTTCTTT | CAISESTYRGGFLEAFF
once | - | TRBJ2-7 | TRBV20-1 | TGCAGTGCTAGAGATGGGCACCCCTACGAGCAGTACTTC | CSARDGHPYEQYF
- | - | TRBJ1-1 | TRBV7-9 | TGTGCCAGCAGCTTACCGGCTATGAGCACTGAAGCTTTCTTT | CASSLPAMSTEAFF
few | TRBD1 | TRBJ2-7 | TRBV10-2 | TGCGCCAGCAGTGTGAGTCGGACAGGGGCCTACGAGCAGTACTTC | CASSVSRTGAYEQYF
- | - | TRBJ1-2 | TRBV7-2 | TGTGCCAGCAGCTTAGCGTATACGGACTATGGCTACACCTTC | CASSLAYTDYGYTF
few | - | TRBJ2-6 | TRBV20-1 | TGCAGTGCTAGGGTGGGTTCTGGGGCCAACGTCCTGACTTTC | CSARVGSGANVLTF
- | - | TRBJ2-7 | TRBV7-2 | TGTGCCAGCAGCCCCAGGGGGGCTAGGTACAATGAGCAGTACTTC | CASSPRGARYNEQYF
few | - | TRBJ2-3 | TRBV9 | TGTGGGAAAGCGATAGGAGGGAATACGCAGTATTTT | CGKAIGGNTQYF
few | - | TRBJ1-2 | TRBV27 | TGTGCCAGCCGCTCGGACACCGGCTATGGCTACACCTTC | CASRSDTGYGYTF
few | TRBD2 | TRBJ2-2 | TRBV12-3/TRBV12-4 | TGTGCCAGCAGTCTCGTAGCGGGAGGGACCGGGGAGCTGTTTTTT | CASSLVAGGTGELFF
- | TRBD2 | TRBJ2-7 | TRBV6-2/TRBV6-3 | TGTGCCAGCAGTTACCTAGCGGGGGCTTCCTACGAGCAGTACTTC | CASSYLAGASYEQYF
- | - | TRBJ1-1 | TRBV20-1 | TGCAGTGCTAGAAACGGCCAGGTGAACACTGAAGCTTTCTTT | CSARNGQVNTEAFF
- | - | TRBJ1-6 | TRBV6-6 | TGTGCCAGCTTCCCCAGGGTTGAGTCACCCCTCCACTTT | CASFPRVESPLHF
- | - | TRBJ2-5 | TRBV5-5 | TGTGCCAGCAGCTTGGAGGGGACTCCCCAAGAGACCCAGTACTTC | CASSLEGTPQETQYF
- | - | TRBJ2-1 | TRBV5-1 | TGCGCCAGCAGCTCACTAGAGTGGTTAGAGCAGTTCTTC | CASSSLEWLEQFF
- | - | TRBJ2-5 | TRBV2 | TGTGCCAGCAGTGAAAGTAGGACCCAGTACTTC | CASSESRTQYF
many | - | TRBJ2-7 | TRBV10-3 | TGTGCCATCAGTGAGTCGTGGCAGACCTACGAGCAGTACTTC | CAISESWQTYEQYF
- | TRBD1 | TRBJ2-5 | TRBV20-1 | TGCAGTGCGATACCTCCGGCAGGGGGCTTTGGGACCCAGTACTTC | CSAIPPAGGFGTQYF
few | - | TRBJ2-1 | TRBV27 | TGTGCCAGCAGTTTAATTGCAGGGAGGAATGAGCAGTTCTTC | CASSLIAGRNEQFF
few | TRBD2 | TRBJ2-5 | TRBV7-9 | TGTGCCAGCAGCACGTCCGGGACTAATTATCGGTACTTC | CASSTSGTNYRYF
- | - | TRBJ2-5 | TRBV7-2 | TGTGCCAGCAGCCCGCCCCCCGGGGGCAACTGGGTGACCCAGTACTTC | CASSPPPGGNWVTQYF
- | TRBD1 | TRBJ1-6 | TRBV7-2 | TGTGCCAGCAGCTTAATTGGACAGGCTGCGAATTCACCCCTCCACTTT | CASSLIGQAANSPLHF
few | - | TRBJ2-3 | TRBV7-3 | TGTGCCAGCAGCCGTACATTCACAGATACGCAGTATTTT | CASSRTFTDTQYF
few | TRBD1 | TRBJ1-4 | TRBV29-1 | TGCAGCGTTGCCGAGGGGGCGCAAACTAATGAAAAACTGTTTTTT | CSVAEGAQTNEKLFF
few | - | TRBJ2-6 | TRBV6-2/TRBV6-3 | TGTGCCAGCAGTTACCACAGCTCTGGGGCCAACGTCCTGACTTTC | CASSYHSSGANVLTF
- | - | TRBJ2-3 | TRBV29-1 | TGCAGCGTTGAACCTTTCGGAAGCACAGATACGCAGTATTTT | CSVEPFGSTDTQYF
few | TRBD1 | TRBJ2-1 | TRBV6-5 | TGTGCCAGCAGTTACGGGACAGGGAAATACAATGAGCAGTTCTTC | CASSYGTGKYNEQFF
- | - | TRBJ2-5 | TRBV29-1 | TGCAGCGTGGAGGAATGGGCCTTACGACAAGAGACCCAGTACTTC | CSVEEWALRQETQYF
few | TRBD1 | TRBJ2-4 | TRBV6-5 | TGTGCCAGCAGTTCGGGGACAGGGCGAGTCATTCAGTACTTC | CASSSGTGRVIQYF
- | - | TRBJ2-5 | TRBV7-8 | TGTGCCAGCAGCCGAGGACGCTTCCAAGAGACCCGGTACTTC | CASSRGRFQETRYF